What follows are 15 T cell receptor beta chains derived from one specimen sequenced in a study of blood T cell repertoires in COVID-19. Using immunoSEQ multiplex PCR, the repertoire was profiled, and TCRdb retains in-frame clones only, with some absent. The data show 350,000 or so clones, approximately 91% seen once. Sequenced material: PBMCs or T cells enriched from blood (not recorded which). Receptors were obtained from a woman between 25 and 40 years old who had been exposed to COVID-19.

The chain is built from TRBV5-4 and TRBJ2-5; 9 nucleotides align to TRBD2. With V trimmed by 5 bases and J by 4 bases, 15 bases remained unmatched. The CDR3 extends over 17 amino acids. Germline CDR1 reads SGHNT; CDR2 reads YYREEE (reference sequence). CDR3 nucleotide sequence: TGTGCCAGCAGTCGCGAGGGGAGCGGGAGGACCTTAGAGACCCAGTACTTC. Translation gives CASSREGSGRTLETQYF. Full variable domain (remainder filled in from reference TRBV5-4 and TRBJ2-5): ETGVTQSPTHLIKTRGQQVTLRCSSQSGHNTVSWYQQALGQGPQFIFQYYREEENGRGNFPPRFSGLQFPNYSSELNVNALELDDSALYLCASSREGSGRTLETQYFGPGTRLLVL.

J is TRBJ2-1 and V is TRBV9, with D possibly being TRBD2 (6 bases). V shed 2 bases and J shed 5 bases, with 14 bases lying between them. This CDR3 spans 15 amino acids. Germline V gives CDR1 SGDLS, CDR2 YYNGEE. CDR3 sequence reads: CASSVTSGANNEQFF. CDR3 nucleotide sequence: TGTGCCAGCAGCGTGACTAGTGGGGCTAACAATGAGCAGTTCTTC.

This clone was observed a few times. The chain has TRBV2 and TRBJ1-2; D remains unclear. CDR3 length equals 15 residues. V lost 7 bases to trimming and J lost 0 bases, with 15 bases between them. Germline V gives CDR1 SNHLY, CDR2 FYNNEI. CDR3 nucleotide sequence: TGTGCCAGCACCGAGGGTAGGGTGTCTAACTATGGCTACACCTTC. This sequence encodes CASTEGRVSNYGYTF.

The genes are TRBV10-3 and TRBJ1-4; 7 nucleotides align to TRBD1. Germline values: CDR1 ENHRY, CDR2 SYGVKD. The CDR3 covers 14 residues. Unmatched junction bases numbered 14, after V lost 10 bases and J lost 9 bases. The CDR3 here is CATREVKGAQKLFF. CDR3 coding DNA: TGTGCCACCCGAGAAGTTAAGGGGGCACAAAAACTGTTTTTT.

The V and J genes are TRBV3-1 (or the pseudogene TRBV3-2) and TRBJ2-7, with D tentatively TRBD1 (5 bases). Germline V CDR1 and CDR2: LGHDT, YNNKEL (reference sequence). CDR3 length: 11 residues. Trimming took off 8 bases at V and 3 bases at J, with 8 bases between the two ends. The DNA of the CDR3 is TGTGCCAGCGTCCAGGGCTACGAGCAGTACTTC. Encoded protein: CASVQGYEQYF.

Concerning this clone itself: Its ends do not fully match the called genes, so a read error is possible. This chain links TRBV11-2 with TRBJ2-7, with 7 bases lining up with TRBD1. The CDR3 contains 11 residues. Germline-derived CDR1 and CDR2 are SGHAT and FQNNGV. The CDR3 loop reads CASSLGGTDIF. In DNA form, the CDR3 reads TGTGCCAGCAGCTTGGGTGGGACAGATATCTTC.

The chain links TRBV15 to TRBJ1-1; TRBD1 matches at 8 bases. The ends lost 5 bases at V and 7 bases at J; junction bases unmatched: 6. The CDR3 totals 13 residues. The germline V gene encodes CDR1 LNHNV and CDR2 YYDKDF (reference sequence). The CDR3 DNA is TGTGCCACCAGCGGCAGGGGGCTGGGTGAAGCTTTCTTT. It specifies CATSGRGLGEAFF.

This clone was detected only once. V is TRBV5-8 and J is TRBJ1-1, with TRBD1 identical over 8 bases. CDR1 is SGHTS and CDR2 is YDEGEE in the germline V gene. Trimming cost V 1 base and J 4 bases; bases outside gene matches: 6. The CDR3 consists of 15 residues. The CDR3 here is CASSLFTGGITEAFF. The CDR3 nucleotides are TGTGCCAGCAGCTTGTTTACAGGGGGAATCACTGAAGCTTTCTTT.

In this sample, this clone turned up once. The chain joins TRBV12-3 or TRBV12-4 to TRBJ1-1; the D gene is possibly TRBD1 (5 bases). The CDR3 spans 12 residues. V was clipped by 7 bases and J by 1 base, with 7 bases between them. CDR3 residues: CASTDRNTEAFF. Here the CDR3 DNA reads TGTGCCAGCACTGACAGGAACACTGAAGCTTTCTTT.

This sequence joins TRBV4-2 and TRBJ1-3, with 10 bases matching TRBD1. CDR1 LGHNA and CDR2 YNFKEQ come from the germline V gene. The CDR3 covers 16 residues. V gave up 1 base and J gave up 3 bases; unmatched junction bases: 3. CDR3 loop: CASSQGGTGVGNTIYF. CDR3 in DNA: TGTGCCAGCAGCCAAGGAGGGACAGGGGTTGGAAACACCATATATTTT.

The V gene is TRBV7-2, the J gene TRBJ2-6, with D possibly matching TRBD1 (5 bases). V shed 5 bases and J shed 1 base, with 6 bases lying between them. The CDR3 extends over 14 amino acids. Germline V gene data show CDR1 as SGHTA and CDR2 as FQGNSA. For the CDR3, the DNA is TGTGCCAGCAGCAGGGGTTCTGGGGCCAACGTCCTGACTTTC. It codes for CASSRGSGANVLTF.

The chain carries TRBV6-5 and TRBJ2-3; 9 bases agree with TRBD2. Germline CDR1 MNHEY, CDR2 SVGAGI. The CDR3 length is 15 residues. The V and J ends lost 11 bases and 4 bases, in that order; junction bases with no gene match: 13. CDR3 nucleotide sequence: TGTGCCCTTTCAAGTAGCGGGAGAGGCCCAGATACGCAGTATTTT. Translating it yields CALSSSGRGPDTQYF.

V is TRBV28 and J is TRBJ2-7; 9 bases line up with TRBD2. V trimming: 6 bases; J trimming: 0 bases; junction bases outside the gene matches: 6. CDR1 and CDR2 from the germline V gene are MDHEN and SYDVKM. This CDR3 is 15 amino acids long. This chain's CDR3 is CASSAGTSTSYEQYF. The CDR3 DNA follows: TGTGCCAGCAGCGCCGGGACTAGCACCTCCTACGAGCAGTACTTC.

This chain connects TRBV5-6 to TRBJ2-1, with TRBD1 identical over 10 bases. The V segment lost 1 base and the J segment 4 bases; nucleotides outside the gene matches: 2. Germline values: CDR1 SGHDT, CDR2 YYEEEE. The CDR3 is 15 residues long. The CDR3 DNA follows: TGTGCCAGCAGCTTGCCGGACAGGGGGTACAATGAGCAGTTCTTC. It specifies CASSLPDRGYNEQFF.

The V gene is TRBV3-1 (or the pseudogene TRBV3-2), the J gene TRBJ2-7, with D uncertain. Trimming shortened V by 1 base and J by 4 bases, and 5 bases separated the two germline ends. This CDR3 spans 12 amino acids. Germline CDR1 LGHDT, CDR2 YNNKEL (reference sequence). CDR3 loop: CASSQVGYEQYF. CDR3 sequence (DNA): TGTGCCAGCAGCCAAGTCGGGTACGAGCAGTACTTC.